The entry below describes one T cell receptor (beta chain). TCRdb's table, derived via immunoSEQ multiplex PCR, lists solely in-frame clones and lacks some. Of roughly 280,000 clones in the sample, roughly nine tenths were seen once. This entry is derived from a study of blood T cell repertoires in COVID-19. J gave up 4 bases and V 6 bases, and 8 bases lay outside the gene matches. CDR1 and CDR2 (germline): MNHNS, SASEGT. The CDR3 is 15 residues long. What was sequenced was PBMCs or T cells enriched from blood (not recorded which). The receptor was derived from a woman aged 55-70 years who had recovered from COVID-19. V and J are TRBV6-1 and TRBJ1-1; TRBD1 matches 10 bases. DNA of the CDR3: TGTGCCAGCAGAGAACCTTGGGACAGGGGCACTGAAGCTTTCTTT. It specifies CASREPWDRGTEAFF.